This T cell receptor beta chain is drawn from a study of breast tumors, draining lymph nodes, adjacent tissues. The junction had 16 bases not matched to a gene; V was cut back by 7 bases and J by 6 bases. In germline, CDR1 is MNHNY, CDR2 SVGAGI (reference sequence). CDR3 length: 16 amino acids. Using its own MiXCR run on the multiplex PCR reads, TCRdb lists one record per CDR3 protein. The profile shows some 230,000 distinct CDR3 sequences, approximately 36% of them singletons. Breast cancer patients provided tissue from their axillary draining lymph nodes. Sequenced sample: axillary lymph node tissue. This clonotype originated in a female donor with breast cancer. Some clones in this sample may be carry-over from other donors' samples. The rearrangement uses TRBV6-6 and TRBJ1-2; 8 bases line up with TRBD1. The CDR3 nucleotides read TGTGCCAGCAATATGGGCCCAGGGGGCGTAAGGGATGGCTACACCTTC. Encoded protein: CASNMGPGGVRDGYTF.